The clone carrying this TCR beta chain was found a few times. The target antigen is unknown. Sample-barcoded 5' priming and a J-beta primer mix drove a second PCR of about 7 to 12 cycles. TCRdb passed the 5' RACE reads through MiXCR, listing each CDR3 protein once. The sample lists about 1.8 million distinct CDR3 sequences, around half occurring once. V gave up 3 bases and J gave up 3 bases, with 9 bases separating them. Germline CDR1 is DFQATT and CDR2 is SNEGSKA (reference sequence). This CDR3 is 13 amino acids long. This specimen belongs to a study of blood T cells in healthy people across ages. Study-level findings and limits: Researchers report that TCR beta diversity correlated strongly with naive T cell percentage. Roughly linearly, TCR beta diversity per million T cells fell as age increased.

The chain couples TRBV20-1 to TRBJ2-1; D remains unclear. The receptor was derived from a woman in her forties in good health. Sequenced: blood. The CDR3 sequence is CSARGSIYNEQFF. Written as DNA, the CDR3 is TGCAGTGCTAGGGGGTCCATCTACAATGAGCAGTTCTTC.